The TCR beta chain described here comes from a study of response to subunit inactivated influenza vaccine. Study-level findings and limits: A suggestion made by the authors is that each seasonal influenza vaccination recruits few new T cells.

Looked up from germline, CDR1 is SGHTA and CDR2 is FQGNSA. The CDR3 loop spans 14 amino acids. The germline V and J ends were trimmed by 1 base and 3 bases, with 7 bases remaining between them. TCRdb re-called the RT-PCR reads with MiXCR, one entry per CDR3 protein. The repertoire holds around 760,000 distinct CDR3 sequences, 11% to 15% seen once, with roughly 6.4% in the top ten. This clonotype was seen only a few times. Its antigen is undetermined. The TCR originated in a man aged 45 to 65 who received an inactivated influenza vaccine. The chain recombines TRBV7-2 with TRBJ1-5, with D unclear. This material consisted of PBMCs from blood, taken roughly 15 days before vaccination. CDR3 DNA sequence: TGTGCCAGCAGCTTAGGTTTCCCCAATCAGCCCCAGCATTTT. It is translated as CASSLGFPNQPQHF.